This TCR beta chain was recovered during a study of monozygotic twins with inflammatory bowel disease. Findings of the study overall: Twins with IBD had fewer clonotypes in common with others than healthy twins, particularly during disease activity. Differing T cell subtypes remained indistinguishable. Whereas healthy co-twins had higher TCRbeta diversity (inverse Simpson), IBD patients had lower diversity.

The authors isolated total RNA from whole blood without sorting T cells. CDR1 and CDR2 (germline): SGHRS, YFSETQ. CDR3 size: 17 residues. TCRdb reprocessed the 5' RACE reads, with one entry per CDR3 protein and no DNA. The sample has approximately 380,000 distinct CDR3 sequences; the top ten hold 2.6%. As to this clonotype: As yet, its antigen is unknown.

The genes are TRBV5-1 and TRBJ2-3; the D call of TRBD2 rests on TCRdb alone, since no DNA is present to check it. This clonotype was sampled from a human donor with ulcerative colitis or Crohn's disease, or a healthy co-twin of an affected twin (not recorded which). The sample comprised blood. The CDR3 reads CASSAGTSGLPPGTQYF.